This T cell receptor (beta chain) was captured in a study of blood T cell repertoires in COVID-19. At the level of the study: Acute-phase and convalescent COVID-19 samples originated in the United States, Italy and Spain. Sample material is recorded as cDNA or gDNA derived from T cells, B-cell-depleted T cells, or PBMCs.

Methods used by the authors: From reference gene primer amplification, estimates of nucleated cell counts were derived. TCRdb's table, derived via immunoSEQ multiplex PCR, lists solely in-frame clones and lacks some. From that table come the V and J calls and clone size; the DNA was used to work out D and trimming. The sample consists of hundreds of thousands of clones, over 80% of them appearing once. Looked up from germline, CDR1 is LGHNA and CDR2 is YNFKEQ. This CDR3 comprises 16 residues. Deletions cut 0 bases from V and 9 bases from J, with 15 bases between. Source material: peripheral blood. V is TRBV4-2 and J is TRBJ1-6, with a tentative D call TRBD1 (5 bases). The TCR sequence derives from a man aged 40-50 years with acute or convalescent COVID-19. CDR3 nucleotides: TGTGCCAGCAGCCAAGACCCCCAGGGAAGGGCTTCACCCCTCCACTTT. As protein: CASSQDPQGRASPLHF.